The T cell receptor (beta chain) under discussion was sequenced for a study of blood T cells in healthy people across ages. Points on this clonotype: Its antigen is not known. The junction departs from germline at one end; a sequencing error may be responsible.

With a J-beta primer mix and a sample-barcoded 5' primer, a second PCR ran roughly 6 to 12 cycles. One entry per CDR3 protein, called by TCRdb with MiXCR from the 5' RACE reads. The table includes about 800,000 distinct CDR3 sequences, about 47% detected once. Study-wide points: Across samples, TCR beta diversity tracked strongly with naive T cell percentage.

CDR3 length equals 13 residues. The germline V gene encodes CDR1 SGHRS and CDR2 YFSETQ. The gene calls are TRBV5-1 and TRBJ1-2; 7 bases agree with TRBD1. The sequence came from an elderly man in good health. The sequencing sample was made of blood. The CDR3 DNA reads TGTGCCAGCAGCCTAGTACAGGGGTATGGCTACACCTTC. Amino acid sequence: CASSLVQGYGYTF.